This record concerns one T cell receptor beta chain sequence. Trimming stripped 4 bases from V and 7 bases from J, with 13 bases between. Germline CDR1 ENHRY, CDR2 SYGVKD. CDR3 size: 13 residues. Profiling relied on immunoSEQ multiplex PCR, and the TCRdb table lists in-frame clones only, not all of them. The sample lists some 87,000 clones, 85% to 95% occurring once. The entry originates in a study of T cell changes during pregnancy in multiple sclerosis. This receptor was taken from a female donor with multiple sclerosis, enrolled in a pregnancy study. V gene TRBV10-3 combines with J gene TRBJ1-1; tentatively, D is TRBD1 (5 bases). The sequencing here drew on peripheral blood, taken in the first trimester of pregnancy. The CDR3 protein is CAISGEGIGEAFF. CDR3 bases: TGTGCCATCAGTGGGGAGGGGATCGGTGAAGCTTTCTTT.